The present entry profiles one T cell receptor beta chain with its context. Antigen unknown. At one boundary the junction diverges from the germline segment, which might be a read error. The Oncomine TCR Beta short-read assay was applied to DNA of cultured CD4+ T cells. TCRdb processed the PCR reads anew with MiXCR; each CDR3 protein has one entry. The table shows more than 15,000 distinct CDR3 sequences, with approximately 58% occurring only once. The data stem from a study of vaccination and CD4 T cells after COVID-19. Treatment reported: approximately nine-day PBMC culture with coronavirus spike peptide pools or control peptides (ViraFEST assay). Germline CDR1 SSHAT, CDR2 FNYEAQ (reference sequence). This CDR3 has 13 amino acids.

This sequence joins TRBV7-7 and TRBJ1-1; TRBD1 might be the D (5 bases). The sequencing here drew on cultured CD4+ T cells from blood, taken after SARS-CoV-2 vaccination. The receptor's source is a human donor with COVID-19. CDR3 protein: CASSLSGGTEAFF. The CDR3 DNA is TGTGCTAGCAGCTTATCTGGGGGGACTGAAGCTTTCTTT.